This T cell receptor (beta chain) is from a study of T cells after posttransplantation cyclophosphamide. Concerning this clone: Its antigen is unknown.

Data came from immunoSEQ multiplex PCR; TCRdb stores just in-frame clones and leaves some out. The sample has 50,000 to 60,000 clones; approximately 94% are singletons. Overall study results and limits: Donor-recipient repertoire similarity was low at 1-2 months, rising over year one.

Looked up from germline, CDR1 is LNHDA and CDR2 is SQIVND (reference sequence). The CDR3 loop spans 11 amino acids. The chain combines TRBV19 with TRBJ1-3; D uncertain. This clonotype was sampled from a woman in her twenties or thirties in good health and a related stem cell transplant donor. The sample comprised PBMCs. CDR3: CGTRQGNTIYF. CDR3 DNA: TGTGGAACGAGGCAGGGAAACACCATATATTTT.